These 2 T cell receptor beta chains came from one sample sequenced in a study of blood T cell repertoires in COVID-19. Some clones are missing from TCRdb's copy, which holds only in-frame ones; the method was immunoSEQ multiplex PCR. This sample has 150,000 to 180,000 clones, with around 80% found just once. The sample consisted of peripheral blood. Receptors were obtained from a man aged 55 to 69 with acute or convalescent COVID-19.

This clone has a single count. The V gene is TRBV11-3, the J gene TRBJ1-1; no firm D call. The CDR3 is made up of 13 amino acids. The germline V and J ends were trimmed by 1 base and 1 base, with 4 bases remaining between them. Germline V gene lookup returns CDR1 SGHNT and CDR2 YENEEA. The DNA of the CDR3 is TGTGCCAGCAGCTTAGCAGGGAACACTGAAGCTTTCTTT. Translation: CASSLAGNTEAFF.

The rearrangement joins TRBV6-5 to TRBJ1-1; 7 positions agree with TRBD1. Germline V lookup: CDR1 MNHEY, CDR2 SVGAGI. The V gene end was trimmed by 7 bases and the J gene end by 0 bases; junction bases not matched to a gene: 5. The CDR3 has 14 residues. This chain's CDR3 is CASIDRVLNTEAFF. CDR3 DNA: TGTGCCAGCATCGACAGGGTTCTGAACACTGAAGCTTTCTTT.